The rows below give T cell receptor beta chains drawn from one sample of a study of T cells in Graves' hyperthyroidism and ophthalmopathy. Using its own MiXCR run on the multiplex PCR reads, TCRdb lists one record per CDR3 protein. Of about 410,000 distinct CDR3 sequences detected, around 13% appear once; the ten largest clones hold around 20%. Sequencing was performed on blood. Receptor source: a woman aged 25 to 45 with Graves' ophthalmopathy. Each CDR3 is given without its conserved first and last residue. Each record gives: J gene, D gene, V gene, CDR3 protein. A D gene is named only where the DNA matches it firmly.

j_gene: TRBJ2-5
d_gene: TRBD2
v_gene: TRBV28
CDR3aa: ASSFGLATIQETQY

j_gene: TRBJ2-5
d_gene: TRBD1
v_gene: TRBV29-1
CDR3aa: SVGHRGRGETQY

j_gene: TRBJ2-6
d_gene: TRBD1
v_gene: TRBV11-3
CDR3aa: ASSRYGQGRSGANVLT

j_gene: TRBJ2-2
d_gene: TRBD1
v_gene: TRBV29-1
CDR3aa: SVDSGQDDGAGELF

j_gene: TRBJ2-5
d_gene: .
v_gene: TRBV28
CDR3aa: ASRLTGRGETQY

j_gene: TRBJ1-1
d_gene: .
v_gene: TRBV28
CDR3aa: ASRKYTQGGTEAF

j_gene: TRBJ1-4
d_gene: .
v_gene: TRBV6-1
CDR3aa: ASSEVTWNEKLF

j_gene: TRBJ2-3
d_gene: .
v_gene: TRBV4-1
CDR3aa: ASSQDEGTTDTQY

j_gene: TRBJ1-1
d_gene: .
v_gene: TRBV2
CDR3aa: ASSVGGEAF

j_gene: TRBJ2-2
d_gene: TRBD1
v_gene: TRBV7-3
CDR3aa: ASSSGTGTGELF

j_gene: TRBJ2-1
d_gene: .
v_gene: TRBV7-2
CDR3aa: ASSFWGNEQF

j_gene: TRBJ2-3
d_gene: .
v_gene: TRBV19
CDR3aa: ASSMRRGLDTQY

j_gene: TRBJ1-4
d_gene: TRBD1
v_gene: TRBV20-1
CDR3aa: SANDRGPEKLF

j_gene: TRBJ1-1
d_gene: TRBD1
v_gene: TRBV28
CDR3aa: ASSQGQGSGNTEAF

j_gene: TRBJ1-1
d_gene: .
v_gene: TRBV10-2
CDR3aa: ASSERTVNTEAF

j_gene: TRBJ2-3
d_gene: TRBD2
v_gene: TRBV12-3/TRBV12-4
CDR3aa: ASSSWGGDTQY

j_gene: TRBJ2-5
d_gene: TRBD1
v_gene: TRBV7-6
CDR3aa: ASSVPQTGETQETQY

j_gene: TRBJ2-7
d_gene: .
v_gene: TRBV30
CDR3aa: AWTPGHLPYEQY

j_gene: TRBJ2-5
d_gene: .
v_gene: TRBV20-1
CDR3aa: SARPPGTTVQETQY

j_gene: TRBJ2-7
d_gene: TRBD1
v_gene: TRBV4-2
CDR3aa: ASSQAGGTGSHEQY

j_gene: TRBJ2-6
d_gene: .
v_gene: TRBV19
CDR3aa: ASRPPGANVLT

j_gene: TRBJ2-7
d_gene: TRBD1
v_gene: TRBV5-1
CDR3aa: ASRLRDSVSYEQY

j_gene: TRBJ1-6
d_gene: .
v_gene: TRBV20-1
CDR3aa: SASVQGRNSPLH

j_gene: TRBJ1-4
d_gene: .
v_gene: TRBV12-3/TRBV12-4
CDR3aa: ASSLLKRTAEKLF

j_gene: TRBJ2-1
d_gene: .
v_gene: TRBV11-2
CDR3aa: ASSWQTVSNEQF

j_gene: TRBJ1-6
d_gene: .
v_gene: TRBV20-1
CDR3aa: SARDQGGISPLH

j_gene: TRBJ2-1
d_gene: TRBD2
v_gene: TRBV11-2
CDR3aa: ASSLVGVLAGGPNEQF

j_gene: TRBJ1-6
d_gene: TRBD1
v_gene: TRBV7-2
CDR3aa: ASSRGQAVYNSPLH

j_gene: TRBJ1-6
d_gene: TRBD1
v_gene: TRBV2
CDR3aa: ASFDRVDSPLH

j_gene: TRBJ2-7
d_gene: .
v_gene: TRBV7-4
CDR3aa: ASRIQEGGPNYEQY

j_gene: TRBJ1-1
d_gene: .
v_gene: TRBV4-1
CDR3aa: ASSQVGAPEAF

j_gene: TRBJ2-1
d_gene: .
v_gene: TRBV2
CDR3aa: ASSETIVGVNEQF

j_gene: TRBJ2-2
d_gene: .
v_gene: TRBV28
CDR3aa: ASSLRASHGELF

j_gene: TRBJ2-2
d_gene: TRBD1
v_gene: TRBV20-1
CDR3aa: SATRGPRVLSGELF

j_gene: TRBJ1-1
d_gene: TRBD1
v_gene: TRBV4-2
CDR3aa: ASSQGGTGGRAEAF

j_gene: TRBJ2-7
d_gene: TRBD1
v_gene: TRBV28
CDR3aa: ASSPTGTYEQY

j_gene: TRBJ2-2
d_gene: TRBD1
v_gene: TRBV7-2
CDR3aa: ASSLGQGRTNTGELF

j_gene: TRBJ2-1
d_gene: TRBD2
v_gene: TRBV19
CDR3aa: ASSPRAGGNEQF

j_gene: TRBJ2-1
d_gene: TRBD2
v_gene: TRBV6-9
CDR3aa: ASSYLAGLSNEQF

j_gene: TRBJ2-7
d_gene: TRBD2
v_gene: TRBV18
CDR3aa: ASSPKPIAGEQY

j_gene: TRBJ1-1
d_gene: .
v_gene: TRBV9
CDR3aa: ASSVGVGLKNTEAF

j_gene: TRBJ1-4
d_gene: TRBD1
v_gene: TRBV11-2
CDR3aa: ASTTGQGYEKLF

j_gene: TRBJ2-3
d_gene: .
v_gene: TRBV19
CDR3aa: ASSIGLATDTQY

j_gene: TRBJ2-7
d_gene: .
v_gene: TRBV15
CDR3aa: ATSRADEGGKEQY

j_gene: TRBJ2-7
d_gene: TRBD1
v_gene: TRBV19
CDR3aa: ASSSGTATYEQY

j_gene: TRBJ1-3
d_gene: .
v_gene: TRBV4-1
CDR3aa: ASSQERGGFGSGNTIY

j_gene: TRBJ2-7
d_gene: .
v_gene: TRBV27
CDR3aa: ASSLSQAQAGRGEQY

j_gene: TRBJ1-6
d_gene: TRBD1
v_gene: TRBV25-1
CDR3aa: ASNDRAASPLH

j_gene: TRBJ1-5
d_gene: .
v_gene: TRBV7-2
CDR3aa: ASSLAGDPGQPQH

j_gene: TRBJ1-6
d_gene: .
v_gene: TRBV7-2
CDR3aa: ASSLRSFWTVNNSPLH

j_gene: TRBJ1-1
d_gene: .
v_gene: TRBV19
CDR3aa: ASSIDRERMAF

j_gene: TRBJ1-6
d_gene: TRBD1
v_gene: TRBV5-4
CDR3aa: ASSAKQGAKSPLH